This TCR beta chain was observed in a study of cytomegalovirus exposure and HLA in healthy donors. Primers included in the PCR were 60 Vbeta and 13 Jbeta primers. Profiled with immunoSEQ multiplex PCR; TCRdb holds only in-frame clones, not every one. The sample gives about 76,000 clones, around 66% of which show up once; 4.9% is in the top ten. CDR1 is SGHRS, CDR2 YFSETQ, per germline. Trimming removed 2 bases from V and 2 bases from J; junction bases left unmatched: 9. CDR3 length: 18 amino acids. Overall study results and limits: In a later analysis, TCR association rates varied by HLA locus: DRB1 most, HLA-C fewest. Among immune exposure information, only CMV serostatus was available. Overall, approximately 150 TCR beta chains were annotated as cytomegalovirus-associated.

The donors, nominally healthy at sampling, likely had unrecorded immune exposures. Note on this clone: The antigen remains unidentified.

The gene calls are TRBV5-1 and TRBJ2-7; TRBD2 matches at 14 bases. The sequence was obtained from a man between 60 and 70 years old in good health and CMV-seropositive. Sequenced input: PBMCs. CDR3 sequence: CASSLRTSGRSLAYEQYF. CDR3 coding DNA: TGCGCCAGCAGCTTAAGGACTAGCGGGAGGTCTTTAGCCTACGAGCAGTACTTC.